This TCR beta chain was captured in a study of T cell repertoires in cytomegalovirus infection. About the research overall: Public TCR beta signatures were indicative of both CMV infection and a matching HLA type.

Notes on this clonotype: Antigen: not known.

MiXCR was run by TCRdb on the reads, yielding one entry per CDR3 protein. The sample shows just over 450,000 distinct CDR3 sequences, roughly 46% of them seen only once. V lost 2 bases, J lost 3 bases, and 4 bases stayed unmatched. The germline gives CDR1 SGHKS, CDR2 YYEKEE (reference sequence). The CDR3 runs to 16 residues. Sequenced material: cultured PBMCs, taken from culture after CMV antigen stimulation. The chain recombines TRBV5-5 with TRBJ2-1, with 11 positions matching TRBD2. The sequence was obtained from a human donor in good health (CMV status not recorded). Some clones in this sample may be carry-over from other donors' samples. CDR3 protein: CASSFSGLAGYNEQFF. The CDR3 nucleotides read TGTGCCAGCAGCTTTTCTGGACTAGCGGGCTACAATGAGCAGTTCTTC.